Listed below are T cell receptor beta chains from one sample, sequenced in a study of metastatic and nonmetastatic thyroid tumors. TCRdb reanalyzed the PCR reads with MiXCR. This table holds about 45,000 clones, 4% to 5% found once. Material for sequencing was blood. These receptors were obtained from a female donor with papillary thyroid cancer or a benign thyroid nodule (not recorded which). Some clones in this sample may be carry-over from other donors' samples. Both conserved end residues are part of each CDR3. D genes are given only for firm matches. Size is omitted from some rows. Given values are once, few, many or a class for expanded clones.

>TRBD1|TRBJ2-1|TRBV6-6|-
CASSYSGFMDRGSDEQFF
TGTGCCAGCAGTTACTCCGGTTTTATGGACAGGGGGTCTGATGAGCAGTTCTTC
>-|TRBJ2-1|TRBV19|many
CASSIWPSGDEQFF
TGTGCCAGTAGTATCTGGCCCTCGGGCGATGAGCAGTTCTTC
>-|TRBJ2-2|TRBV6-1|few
CASSELGNTGELFF
TGTGCCAGCAGTGAACTCGGGAACACCGGGGAGCTGTTTTTT
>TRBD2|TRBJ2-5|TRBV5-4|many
CASSLWTSGRETQYF
TGTGCCAGCAGCTTGTGGACTAGCGGGAGAGAGACCCAGTACTTC
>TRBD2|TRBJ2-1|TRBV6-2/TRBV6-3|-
CASSYGTSGRTNNEQFF
TGTGCCAGCAGTTACGGGACTAGCGGGAGGACCAACAATGAGCAGTTCTTC
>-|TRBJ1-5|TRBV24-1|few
CATTSGPSRPQHF
TGTGCCACCACTTCAGGGCCCAGTCGGCCCCAGCATTTT
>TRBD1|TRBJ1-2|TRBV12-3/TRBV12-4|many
CASSHDRDRGYGYTF
TGTGCCAGCAGTCACGACCGGGACAGGGGCTATGGCTACACCTTC
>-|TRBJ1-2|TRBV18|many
CASSRTDSYGYTF
TGTGCCAGCTCTAGGACAGACAGCTATGGCTACACCTTC
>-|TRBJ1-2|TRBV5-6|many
CASSKGIYGYTF
TGTGCCAGCAGCAAGGGAATCTATGGCTACACCTTC
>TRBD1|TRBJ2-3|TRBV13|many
CASSPRTGPADTQYF
TGTGCCAGCAGCCCACGGACAGGCCCCGCGGATACGCAGTATTTT
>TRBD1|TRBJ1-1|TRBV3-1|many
CASSPGGDSGTEAFF
TGTGCCAGCAGCCCCGGTGGGGACAGCGGAACTGAAGCTTTCTTT
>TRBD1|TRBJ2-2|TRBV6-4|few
CASTYGEGGNTGELFF
TGTGCCAGCACCTACGGGGAAGGGGGCAACACCGGGGAGCTGTTTTTT
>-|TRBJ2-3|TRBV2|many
CASSGSVF
TGTGCCAGCAGTGGTTCGGTCTTT
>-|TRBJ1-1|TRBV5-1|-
CASRWFGGENEAFF
TGCGCCAGCAGATGGTTTGGGGGGGAAAATGAAGCTTTCTTT
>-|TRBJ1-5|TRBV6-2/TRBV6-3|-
CASSYPWYQPQHF
TGTGCCAGCAGTTACCCTTGGTATCAGCCCCAGCATTTT
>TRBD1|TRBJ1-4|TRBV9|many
CASSVGGGREKLFF
TGTGCCAGCAGCGTAGGAGGGGGCAGGGAAAAACTGTTTTTT
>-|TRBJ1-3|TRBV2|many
CASRRRGISGNTIYF
TGTGCCAGCAGACGTAGGGGGATCTCTGGAAACACCATATATTTT
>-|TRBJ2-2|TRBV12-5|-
CASGLVAQTRDGPNTGELFF
TGTGCTAGTGGTTTGGTAGCCCAAACCCGGGACGGACCTAACACCGGGGAGCTGTTTTTT
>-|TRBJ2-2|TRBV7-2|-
CASSSGHLNTGELFF
TGTGCCAGCAGCTCGGGACATCTTAACACCGGGGAGCTGTTTTTT
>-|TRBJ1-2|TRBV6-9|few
CASNTRACYGYTF
TGTGCCAGCAACACCCGGGCTTGCTATGGCTACACCTTC
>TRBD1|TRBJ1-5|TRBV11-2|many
CASSLGLGQGAQPQHF
TGTGCCAGCAGCTTAGGGCTAGGACAGGGTGCTCAGCCCCAGCATTTT
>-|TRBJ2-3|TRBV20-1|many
CSASNAGSSTDTQYF
TGCAGTGCTAGCAATGCAGGGAGTAGCACAGATACGCAGTATTTT
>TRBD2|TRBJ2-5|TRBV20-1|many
CSARAGLAGGGETQYF
TGCAGTGCTAGGGCCGGACTAGCGGGAGGGGGAGAGACCCAGTACTTC
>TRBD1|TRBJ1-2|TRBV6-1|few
CASSEGGQGVYTF
TGTGCCAGCAGTGAAGGGGGACAGGGTGTCTACACCTTC
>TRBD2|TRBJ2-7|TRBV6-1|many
CASSESVGTSGIESYEQYF
TGTGCCAGCAGTGAATCCGTTGGGACTAGCGGGATTGAGTCCTACGAGCAGTACTTC
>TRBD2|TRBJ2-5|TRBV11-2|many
CASTNLSGRARETQYF
TGTGCCAGCACCAACCTTAGCGGGAGGGCCCGAGAGACCCAGTACTTC
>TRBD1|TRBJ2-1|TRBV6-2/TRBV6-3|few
CASSYRTGGSYNEQFF
TGTGCCAGCAGTTACAGGACAGGGGGGTCCTACAATGAGCAGTTCTTC
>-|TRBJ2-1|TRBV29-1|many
CSVEVGEQFF
TGCAGCGTTGAAGTCGGTGAGCAGTTCTTC
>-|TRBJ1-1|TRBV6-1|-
CASSSHPNLNTEAFF
TGTGCCAGCAGTAGTCACCCGAACCTGAACACTGAAGCTTTCTTT
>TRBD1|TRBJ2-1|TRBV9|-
CASSDPLDRGSDNEQFF
TGTGCCAGCAGCGATCCGCTAGACAGGGGGAGCGACAATGAGCAGTTCTTC
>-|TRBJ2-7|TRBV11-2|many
CASSSDGRNNYEQYF
TGTGCCAGCAGCTCGGATGGCCGGAACAACTACGAGCAGTACTTC
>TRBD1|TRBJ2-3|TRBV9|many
CASSLRDRVYVDTQYF
TGTGCCAGCAGCCTCAGGGACAGGGTGTATGTAGATACGCAGTATTTT
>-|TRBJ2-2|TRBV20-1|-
CGARDNGNTGELFF
TGCGGTGCTAGAGATAACGGTAACACCGGGGAGCTGTTTTTT
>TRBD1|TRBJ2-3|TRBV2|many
CASSGPGTGESTDTQYF
TGTGCCAGCAGTGGACCCGGGACAGGGGAGAGCACAGATACGCAGTATTTT
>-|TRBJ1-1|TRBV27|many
CASRPWSPNTEAFF
TGTGCCAGCAGGCCCTGGTCTCCCAACACTGAAGCTTTCTTT
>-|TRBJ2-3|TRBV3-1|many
CASSQVVGHTDTQYF
TGTGCCAGCAGCCAAGTGGTTGGACACACAGATACGCAGTATTTT
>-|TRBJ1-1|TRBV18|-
CASPSYRVETEAFF
TGTGCCAGCCCATCTTACAGGGTAGAGACTGAAGCTTTCTTT
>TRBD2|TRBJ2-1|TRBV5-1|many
CASSGGTSGRNEQFF
TGCGCCAGCAGCGGAGGGACTAGCGGGAGAAATGAGCAGTTCTTC
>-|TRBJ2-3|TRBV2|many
CASRDTFTDTQYF
TGTGCCAGCCGGGACACTTTCACAGATACGCAGTATTTT
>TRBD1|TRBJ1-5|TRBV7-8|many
CASSHDRAANQPQHF
TGTGCCAGCAGCCACGACAGGGCCGCCAATCAGCCCCAGCATTTT
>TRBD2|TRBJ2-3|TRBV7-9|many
CASSFPTGTSGTGGGTDTQYF
TGTGCCAGCAGTTTCCCCACCGGGACTAGCGGGACAGGAGGAGGCACAGATACGCAGTATTTT
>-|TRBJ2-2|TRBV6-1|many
CATGGDTGELFF
TGTGCCACCGGAGGGGACACCGGGGAGCTGTTTTTT
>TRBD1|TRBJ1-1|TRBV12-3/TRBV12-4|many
CASSQGAMNTEAFF
TGTGCCAGCAGCCAGGGGGCCATGAACACTGAAGCTTTCTTT
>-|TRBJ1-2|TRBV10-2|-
CASSKAVGNYDYTF
TGCGCCAGCAGTAAGGCAGTGGGTAACTATGACTACACCTTC
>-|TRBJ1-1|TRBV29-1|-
CSVGVGQETEALF
TGCAGCGTTGGGGTGGGGCAGGAGACTGAAGCTCTCTTT
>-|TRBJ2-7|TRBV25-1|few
CASSLGDEQYF
TGTGCCAGCAGCCTGGGCGACGAGCAGTACTTC
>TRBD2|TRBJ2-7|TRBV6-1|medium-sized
CASSGGSYEQYF
TGTGCCAGCAGTGGCGGGAGTTACGAGCAGTACTTC
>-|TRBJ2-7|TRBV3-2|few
CASSHPSGTLKAHEQYF
TGTGCCAGCAGCCACCCCTCCGGGACACTTAAGGCTCACGAGCAGTACTTC
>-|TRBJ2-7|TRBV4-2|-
CASSQDSYEQYF
TGTGCCAGCAGCCAGGACAGTTACGAGCAGTACTTC
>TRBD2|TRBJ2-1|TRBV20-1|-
CSARSWVVAGVSEQFF
TGCAGTGCTAGATCGTGGGTGGTAGCGGGAGTCAGTGAGCAGTTCTTC
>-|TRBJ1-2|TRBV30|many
CAWTPFRGHYGYTF
TGTGCCTGGACACCCTTTCGGGGCCACTATGGCTACACCTTC
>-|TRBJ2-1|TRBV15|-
CATSRDLQLTYNEQLF
TGCGCCACCAGCAGAGATCTCCAACTAACCTACAATGAGCAGTTGTTC
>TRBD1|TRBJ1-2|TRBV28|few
CASSSSEGAVRGGYTF
TGTGCCAGCAGCTCGTCGGAGGGGGCGGTTAGAGGTGGCTACACCTTC
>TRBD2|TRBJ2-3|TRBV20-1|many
CSARGTSGTPYTDTQYF
TGCAGTGCTAGGGGGACTAGCGGGACACCTTACACAGATACGCAGTATTTT
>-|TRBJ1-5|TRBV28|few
CASSLLQVLYSNQPQHF
TGTGCCAGCAGTTTATTACAGGTCCTTTATAGCAATCAGCCCCAGCATTTT
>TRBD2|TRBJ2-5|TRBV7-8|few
CASSLALGLAGDQETQYF
TGTGCCAGCAGCTTAGCTTTAGGACTAGCGGGAGATCAAGAGACCCAGTACTTC
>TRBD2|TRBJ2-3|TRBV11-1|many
CASSLGLGRYPIGDTQYF
TGTGCCAGCAGCTTAGGTCTCGGGAGGTATCCCATTGGGGATACGCAGTATTTT
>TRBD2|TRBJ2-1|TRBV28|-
CASSPAPSGGWRQFF
TGTGCCAGCAGCCCCGCCCCTAGCGGGGGATGGAGGCAGTTCTTC
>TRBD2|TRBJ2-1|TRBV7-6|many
CASSSPGLAFYNEQFF
TGTGCCAGCAGCTCCCCGGGACTAGCATTTTACAATGAGCAGTTCTTC
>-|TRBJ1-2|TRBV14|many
CASSRGQNYGYTF
TGTGCCAGCAGCAGGGGACAAAACTATGGCTACACCTTC